One sample yielded the 14 T cell receptor beta chains listed below, sequenced in a study of HIV-infected children after antiretroviral therapy interruption. A 3' RACE protocol on RNA, with unique molecular identifiers, produced the TCR library. In TCRdb, the 3' RACE reads were re-called with MiXCR into one record per CDR3 protein. The data contain more than 75,000 distinct CDR3 sequences, roughly 6.4% of them singletons. Treatment noted: PENTA 11 planned treatment interruption arm or continuous ART arm. The source material was CD45RA+ CD4+ T cells from PBMCs, pooled from several time points, sampled from a donor given antiretroviral therapy, either interrupted or continuous. Indicated subset: naive CD4+ CD45RA+ CD45RO- T cells. The receptors were gathered from a pool of human donors with HIV.

The table lists this clonotype with a few counts. The chain links TRBV12-3 or TRBV12-4 to TRBJ2-7; D is perhaps TRBD2 (6 bases). The V and J ends lost 6 bases and 6 bases respectively, with 15 bases between them. The CDR3 contains 13 residues. The CDR3 reads CASRPSGLIEQYF. CDR3 sequence (DNA): TGTGCCAGCAGGCCGAGCGGACTAATCGAGCAGTACTTC.

This chain uses TRBV29-1 with TRBJ1-1; 10 bases align to TRBD1. After removal of 6 bases from V and 5 bases from J, the junction contained 9 bases not matched to a gene. Germline loops: CDR1 SQVTM, CDR2 ANQGSEA. CDR3 length equals 14 residues. CDR3 sequence (DNA): TGCAGCGTCGACAGGGGGCCGGGTAGGACTGAAGCTTTCTTT. Translation: CSVDRGPGRTEAFF.

This clonotype was seen many times. The J gene is TRBJ1-4, the V gene TRBV4-2; possible D gene TRBD1, 6 bases. Germline lookup yields CDR1 LGHNA and CDR2 YNFKEQ. The length of the CDR3 is 16 residues. Trimming removed 4 bases at V and 5 bases at J, with 17 bases between. CDR3 DNA sequence: TGTGCCAGCAGCCTAGAAACGAGGGGGGGAAATGAAAAACTGTTTTTT. This translates into CASSLETRGGNEKLFF.

There are many counts of this clonotype. The chain combines TRBV28 with TRBJ1-2, with a possible D match to TRBD1 (6 bases). V was shortened by 5 bases and J by 8 bases, with 18 bases between the two germline ends. Germline V gives CDR1 MDHEN, CDR2 SYDVKM. This CDR3 region has 14 residues. The CDR3 reads CASSDDRTPRGYTF. The CDR3 DNA follows: TGTGCCAGCAGTGATGACAGGACGCCACGGGGCTACACCTTC.

This clonotype was counted at least ten times. The chain has TRBV20-1 and TRBJ1-1; D call uncertain. Germline V gene lookup returns CDR1 DFQATT and CDR2 SNEGSKA (reference sequence). The germline V and J ends were trimmed by 3 bases and 8 bases, with 10 bases remaining between them. CDR3 length: 11 amino acids. CDR3 bases: TGCAGTGCTAGGAGGGATTTGGAAGCTTTCTTT. It codes for CSARRDLEAFF.

This clonotype was recorded many times. V is TRBV19 and J is TRBJ1-2; a weak D match, TRBD1 (6 bases). Trimming took off 3 bases at V and 0 bases at J, with 14 bases between the two ends. Per the germline V gene, CDR1 is LNHDA and CDR2 is SQIVND (reference sequence). The CDR3 has 16 residues. In nucleotides, the CDR3 is TGTGCCAGTAGTATCGTTCTCGGACAGACTAACTATGGCTACACCTTC. Its protein is CASSIVLGQTNYGYTF.

This clonotype was detected a few times. V is TRBV20-1 and J is TRBJ2-3, with 8 nucleotides matching TRBD2. CDR3 length: 15 residues. J was trimmed by 0 bases and V by 4 bases; bases with no gene match: 6. Per germline, CDR1 DFQATT and CDR2 SNEGSKA (reference sequence). The CDR3 region has the DNA TGCAGTGCTATGCCTACTAGCGGAAGCACAGATACGCAGTATTTT. Residues: CSAMPTSGSTDTQYF.

The chain employs TRBV7-2 and TRBJ1-1, with 9 bases matching TRBD1. V dropped 6 bases and J dropped 0; count of bases not matched to a gene: 2. CDR3 length: 14 residues. Germline V gives CDR1 SGHTA, CDR2 FQGNSA. DNA for the CDR3: TGTGCCAGCAGGGGACAGGGAATGAACACTGAAGCTTTCTTT. Amino acid sequence: CASRGQGMNTEAFF.

This clonotype was counted only a few times. The chain employs TRBV10-3 and TRBJ2-7; TRBD1 matches at 9 bases. Germline lookup yields CDR1 ENHRY and CDR2 SYGVKD. The CDR3 is 14 amino acids. J gave up 1 base and V 4 bases, and 2 bases lay outside the gene matches. The CDR3 nucleotides are TGTGCCATCAGTGCACAGGGGGCATCCTACGAGCAGTACTTC. Translation: CAISAQGASYEQYF.

This clonotype has ten or more counts. The chain links TRBV7-3 to TRBJ2-3; TRBD2 matches at 8 bases. Trimming removed 2 bases from V and 2 bases from J; junction bases left unmatched: 3. The CDR3 has 15 amino acids. The germline gives CDR1 SGHTA, CDR2 FQGTGA. The CDR3 coding sequence is TGTGCCAGCAGCTTACGGGGGGGGAACACAGATACGCAGTATTTT. Its translation: CASSLRGGNTDTQYF.

This clonotype was detected many times. This sequence joins TRBV5-1 and TRBJ1-2; tentatively, D is TRBD1 (6 bases). This CDR3 has 15 amino acids. V was pared by 4 bases and J by 7 bases, with 20 bases between. Germline CDR1 is SGHRS and CDR2 is YFSETQ. The CDR3 loop reads CASSRGAGGLGGYTF. CDR3 bases: TGCGCCAGCAGCCGGGGCGCGGGGGGGCTTGGTGGCTACACCTTC.

There are many counts of this clonotype. V usage is TRBV9 and J usage is TRBJ2-4; either TRBD1 or TRBD2 may fit D (5 bases each). V gave up 0 bases and J gave up 3 bases, with 16 bases separating them. The CDR3 spans 17 residues. CDR1 and CDR2 from the germline V gene are SGDLS and YYNGEE. The CDR3 nucleotides are TGTGCCAGCAGCGTAGAGGGACGGGTCGGCGGCAAAAACATTCAGTACTTC. Encoded protein: CASSVEGRVGGKNIQYF.

This clonotype was found many times. V usage is TRBV28 and J usage is TRBJ2-6; 9 nucleotides align to TRBD1. Germline assignment: CDR1 MDHEN and CDR2 SYDVKM. Trimming cost V 10 bases and J 2 bases; bases outside gene matches: 6. The CDR3 is 15 amino acids. CDR3 DNA: TGTGCCACCGCACGACAGGGGGCTGGGGCCAACGTCCTGACTTTC. It codes for CATARQGAGANVLTF.

A few counts support this clonotype. At one end the junction does not follow the germline gene, possibly because of a read error. This chain joins TRBV7-2 and TRBJ1-6; 7 nucleotides match TRBD1. The CDR3 is made up of 16 amino acids. Germline CDR1 and CDR2: SGHTA and FQGNSA. CDR3 region: CVSSLDRVPYNSPLHF. CDR3 in DNA: TGTGTCAGCAGCTTAGACAGGGTCCCCTATAATTCACCCCTCCACTTT.